The 19 T cell receptor beta chains reported below all come from one sample, sequenced in a study of T cell responses to AZD1222 COVID-19 vaccine. The protocol was immunoSEQ multiplex PCR, while the TCRdb copy is restricted to in-frame clones and leaves out a portion. This table holds fewer than 200,000 clones, about 92% found once. The sequencing used peripheral blood, collected on day 0 of MenACWY control vaccination. The receptors here all came from an adult in good health.

The J gene is TRBJ1-1, the V gene TRBV19, with D tentatively TRBD1 (5 bases). There are 13 residues in the CDR3. CDR1 LNHDA and CDR2 SQIVND come from the germline V gene (reference sequence). The germline V and J ends were trimmed by 2 bases and 8 bases, with 12 bases remaining between them. The CDR3 bases are TGTGCCAGTAGTATAACGGGGACCCCCGAAGCTTTCTTT. It codes for CASSITGTPEAFF.

CDR3 sequence (DNA): TGTGCCAGTAGTTCCCCCTTGGGGGGGAGCTACGAGCAGTACTTC. This gives the protein CASSSPLGGSYEQYF. The genes are TRBV19 and TRBJ2-7; 7 bases agree with TRBD2. This CDR3 region has 15 residues. With 5 bases clipped from V and 3 bases from J, the junction kept 10 bases outside the gene matches. Germline CDR1 is LNHDA and CDR2 is SQIVND (reference sequence).

The V and J genes are TRBV5-4 and TRBJ1-2, with TRBD1 matching 10 bases. Germline-derived CDR1 and CDR2 are SGHNT and YYREEE (reference sequence). CDR3 length: 15 residues. Unmatched junction bases numbered 10, after V lost 4 bases and J lost 7 bases. CDR3: CASSIDRGRVVGYTF. CDR3 coding DNA: TGTGCCAGCAGCATCGACAGGGGGCGCGTAGTTGGCTACACCTTC. The variable domain in full, with the rest retrieved from reference TRBV5-4 and TRBJ1-2, is ETGVTQSPTHLIKTRGQQVTLRCSSQSGHNTVSWYQQALGQGPQFIFQYYREEENGRGNFPPRFSGLQFPNYSSELNVNALELDDSALYLCASSIDRGRVVGYTFGSGTRLTVV.

The rearrangement links TRBV21-1 to TRBJ2-7. TRBV21-1 is shown as a pseudogene. This CDR3 comprises 16 residues. The chain's CDR3 is CASSLETVFRMYEQYF. CDR3 nucleotide sequence: TGTGCCAGCAGCTTGGAAACGGTCTTCCGGATGTACGAGCAGTACTTC.

The chain recombines TRBV12-3 or TRBV12-4 with TRBJ1-1; D is unclear. Trimming pared 3 bases from V and 6 bases from J, leaving 11 bases between. This CDR3 comprises 13 residues. CDR3 amino acids: CASSLISLSEAFF. Written as DNA, the CDR3 is TGTGCCAGCAGTTTGATTTCTTTGTCTGAAGCTTTCTTT.

This chain joins TRBV9 and TRBJ1-1; D possibly corresponds to TRBD1 (6 bases). The CDR3 extends over 15 amino acids. V was shortened by 0 bases and J by 10 bases, with 19 bases between the two germline ends. CDR1 is SGDLS and CDR2 is YYNGEE in the germline V gene. The CDR3 loop reads CASSVDDGGYRVAFF. The DNA of the CDR3 is TGTGCCAGCAGCGTAGACGATGGGGGCTATAGAGTAGCTTTCTTT.

The chain has TRBV5-4 and TRBJ1-2; D perhaps matches TRBD1 (6 bases). The V end was cut by 3 bases, the J end by 13 bases, with 19 bases between. Looked up from germline, CDR1 is SGHNT and CDR2 is YYREEE (reference sequence). The CDR3 runs to 13 residues. The chain's CDR3 is CASSSGPGEIRTF. In DNA, the CDR3 is TGTGCCAGCAGCTCCGGGCCAGGGGAAATTCGCACCTTC.

V usage is TRBV2 and J usage is TRBJ1-1; a possible D gene is TRBD1 (5 bases). Germline V gene lookup returns CDR1 SNHLY and CDR2 FYNNEI. V gave up 4 bases and J gave up 1 base, with 7 bases separating them. The CDR3 is made up of 13 amino acids. CDR3 sequence (DNA): TGTGCCAGCAGTGTCGGACAGAACACTGAAGCTTTCTTT. As protein: CASSVGQNTEAFF.

This chain uses TRBV7-9 with TRBJ1-2, with D perhaps matching TRBD1 (5 bases). The CDR3 contains 14 residues. CDR1 is SEHNR, CDR2 FQNEAQ, per germline (reference sequence). With 7 bases removed from V and 5 bases from J, the gap between germline ends came to 17 bases. DNA of the CDR3: TGTGCCAGCACCACAAGCGGTAGGGGATATGGCTACACCTTC. Translation: CASTTSGRGYGYTF.

The chain carries TRBV5-5 and TRBJ1-1; TRBD1 might be the D (5 bases). The CDR3 loop spans 13 amino acids. The V end lost 0 bases, the J end lost 5 bases, and 8 bases lay between the germline ends. CDR1 and CDR2 (germline): SGHKS, YYEKEE (reference sequence). CDR3 DNA: TGTGCCAGCAGCTTGGATGGGGGTACTGAAGCTTTCTTT. Protein product: CASSLDGGTEAFF.

CDR3 amino acids: CASSYVGNTIYF. CDR3 sequence (DNA): TGTGCCAGCAGTTACGTGGGAAACACCATATATTTT. This chain joins TRBV6-2 or TRBV6-3 and TRBJ1-3, with D unclear. CDR3 length: 12 amino acids. Trimming took 2 bases from V and 4 from J, leaving 3 bases between them. Germline V CDR1 and CDR2: MNHEY, SVGEGT.

The chain couples TRBV6-5 to TRBJ2-5; D is unresolved. CDR3 length: 14 amino acids. Germline values: CDR1 MNHEY, CDR2 SVGAGI. V was shortened by 6 bases and J by 2 bases, with 13 bases between the two germline ends. The CDR3 spells CASSRAWGQETQYF. CDR3 coding DNA: TGTGCCAGCAGCCGGGCGTGGGGACAAGAGACCCAGTACTTC.

This chain joins TRBV9 and TRBJ1-2; no definite D call. The CDR3 is 12 residues long. Trimming pared 3 bases from V and 6 bases from J, leaving 9 bases between. Per germline, CDR1 SGDLS and CDR2 YYNGEE. The CDR3 loop is CASSGGRDGYTF. CDR3 DNA sequence: TGTGCCAGCAGCGGCGGGAGAGATGGCTACACCTTC.

This sequence joins TRBV3-1 (or the pseudogene TRBV3-2) and TRBJ2-1; D is perhaps TRBD2 (5 bases). Trimming took off 4 bases at V and 0 bases at J, with 10 bases between the two ends. CDR1 LGHDT and CDR2 YNNKEL come from the germline V gene (reference sequence). This CDR3 is 15 amino acids long. In nucleotides, the CDR3 is TGTGCCAGCAGCCGGCTACTAGACTCCTACAATGAGCAGTTCTTC. It codes for CASSRLLDSYNEQFF.

The genes are TRBV5-1 and TRBJ2-7; TRBD2 matches at 8 bases. The CDR3 contains 15 residues. CDR1 and CDR2 (germline): SGHRS, YFSETQ. Trimming removed 0 bases from V and 3 bases from J; junction bases left unmatched: 5. The CDR3 DNA is TGCGCCAGCAGCTTGGATGGTCTAGCGGGCTACGAGCAGTACTTC. This sequence encodes CASSLDGLAGYEQYF.

V and J are TRBV18 and TRBJ2-7, with TRBD1 matching 8 bases. The CDR3 is 13 amino acids. The trim removed 3 bases at V and 7 bases at J, leaving 5 bases unmatched. Germline V gene lookup returns CDR1 KGHSH and CDR2 LQKENI. The CDR3, as DNA: TGTGCCAGCTCACCCAGGGGGCGCGAAGAGCAGTACTTC. Its protein product is CASSPRGREEQYF.

This sequence joins TRBV5-1 and TRBJ1-2, with 7 bases identical to TRBD1. This CDR3 spans 15 amino acids. The V gene end was trimmed by 0 bases and the J gene end by 6 bases; junction bases not matched to a gene: 8. Germline-derived CDR1 and CDR2 are SGHRS and YFSETQ. CDR3: CASSLEATGIDGYTF. CDR3 sequence (DNA): TGCGCCAGCAGCTTGGAGGCGACAGGGATCGATGGCTACACCTTC.

This chain joins TRBV9 and TRBJ2-1, with 11 bases fitting TRBD2. Trimming at V came to 1 base and at J to 7 bases, leaving 16 bases not matched to a gene. From germline, CDR1 is SGDLS and CDR2 YYNGEE. The CDR3 totals 19 residues. CDR3 protein: CASSVSPKPPGLAVNEQFF. Here the CDR3 DNA reads TGTGCCAGCAGCGTAAGCCCGAAACCCCCGGGACTAGCGGTAAATGAGCAGTTCTTC. The whole variable domain, filled in from reference TRBV9 and TRBJ2-1, reads DSGVTQTPKHLITATGQRVTLRCSPRSGDLSVYWYQQSLDQGLQFLIQYYNGEERAKGNILERFSAQQFPDLHSELNLSSLELGDSALYFCASSVSPKPPGLAVNEQFFGPGTRLTVL.

The table lists this clone with a few counts. The chain combines TRBV18 with TRBJ1-1; TRBD1 is a possible D gene (5 bases). The germline V gene has CDR1 KGHSH and CDR2 LQKENI. Trimming took 6 bases from V and 6 from J, leaving 14 bases between them. The CDR3 extends over 13 amino acids. Here the CDR3 reads CASSSEGQAEAFF. CDR3 nucleotide sequence: TGTGCCAGCTCTTCTGAGGGGCAGGCTGAAGCTTTCTTT.